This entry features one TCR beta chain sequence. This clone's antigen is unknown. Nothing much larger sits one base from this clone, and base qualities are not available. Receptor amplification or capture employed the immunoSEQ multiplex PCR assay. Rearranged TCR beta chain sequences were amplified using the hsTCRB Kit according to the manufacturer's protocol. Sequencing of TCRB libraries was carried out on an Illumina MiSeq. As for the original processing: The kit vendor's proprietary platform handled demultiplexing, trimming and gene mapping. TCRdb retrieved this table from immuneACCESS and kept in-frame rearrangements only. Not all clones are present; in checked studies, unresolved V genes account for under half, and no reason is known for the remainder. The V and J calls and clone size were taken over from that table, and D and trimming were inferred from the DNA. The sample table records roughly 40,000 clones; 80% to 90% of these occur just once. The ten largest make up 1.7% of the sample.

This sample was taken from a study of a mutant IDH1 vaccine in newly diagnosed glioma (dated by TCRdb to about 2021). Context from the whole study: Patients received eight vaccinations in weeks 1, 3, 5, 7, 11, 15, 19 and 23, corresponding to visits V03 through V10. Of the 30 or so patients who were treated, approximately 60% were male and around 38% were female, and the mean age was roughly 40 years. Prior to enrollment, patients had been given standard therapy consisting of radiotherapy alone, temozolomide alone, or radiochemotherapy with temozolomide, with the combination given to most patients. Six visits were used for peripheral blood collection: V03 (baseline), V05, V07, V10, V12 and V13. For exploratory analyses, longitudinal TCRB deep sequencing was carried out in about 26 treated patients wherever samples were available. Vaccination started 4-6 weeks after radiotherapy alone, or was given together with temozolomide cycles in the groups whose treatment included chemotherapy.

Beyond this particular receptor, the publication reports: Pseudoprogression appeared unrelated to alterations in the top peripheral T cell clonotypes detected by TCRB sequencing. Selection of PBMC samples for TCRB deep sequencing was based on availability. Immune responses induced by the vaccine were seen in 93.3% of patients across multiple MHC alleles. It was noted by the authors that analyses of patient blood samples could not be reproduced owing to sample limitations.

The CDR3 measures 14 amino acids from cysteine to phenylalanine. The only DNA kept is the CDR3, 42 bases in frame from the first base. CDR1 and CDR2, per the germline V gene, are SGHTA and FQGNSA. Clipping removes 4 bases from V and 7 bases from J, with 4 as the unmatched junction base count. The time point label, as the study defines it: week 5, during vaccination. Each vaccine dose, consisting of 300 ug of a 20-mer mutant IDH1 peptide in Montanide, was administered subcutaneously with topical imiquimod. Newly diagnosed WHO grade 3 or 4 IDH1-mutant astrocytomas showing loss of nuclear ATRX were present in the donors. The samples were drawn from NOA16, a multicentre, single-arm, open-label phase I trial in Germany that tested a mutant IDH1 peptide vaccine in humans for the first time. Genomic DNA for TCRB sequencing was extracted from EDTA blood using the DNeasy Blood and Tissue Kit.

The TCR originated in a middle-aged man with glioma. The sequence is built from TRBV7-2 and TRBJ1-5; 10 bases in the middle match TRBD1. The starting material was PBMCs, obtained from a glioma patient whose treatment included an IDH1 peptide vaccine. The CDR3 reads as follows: CASSSGTGEQPQHF. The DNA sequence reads TGTGCCAGCAGCTCAGGGACAGGGGAACAGCCCCAGCATTTT.